This T cell receptor (beta chain) was sequenced in a study of blood T cell repertoires in COVID-19. Participants, roughly 18 to 90 years old, spanned 25 or so US areas. CDR3 size: 15 residues. V lost 4 bases to trimming and J lost 6 bases; unmatched junction nucleotides: 12. Germline V gives CDR1 LGHDT, CDR2 YNNKEL (reference sequence). Only in-frame clones appear in the TCRdb table, and some are missing; sequencing was by immunoSEQ multiplex PCR. There are 300,000 or so clones in the sample; 70% to 90% occur only once, and approximately 5.2% lies in the top ten. This chain joins TRBV3-1 (or the pseudogene TRBV3-2) and TRBJ2-7, with 7 bases lining up with TRBD1. Specimen: PBMCs or T cells enriched from blood (not recorded which). This clonotype originated in a woman aged 30 to 39 who had recovered from COVID-19. The CDR3 DNA sequence: TGTGCCAGCAGCCGAATGATACAGGGGTCAGGCGAGCAGTACTTC. Residues: CASSRMIQGSGEQYF.